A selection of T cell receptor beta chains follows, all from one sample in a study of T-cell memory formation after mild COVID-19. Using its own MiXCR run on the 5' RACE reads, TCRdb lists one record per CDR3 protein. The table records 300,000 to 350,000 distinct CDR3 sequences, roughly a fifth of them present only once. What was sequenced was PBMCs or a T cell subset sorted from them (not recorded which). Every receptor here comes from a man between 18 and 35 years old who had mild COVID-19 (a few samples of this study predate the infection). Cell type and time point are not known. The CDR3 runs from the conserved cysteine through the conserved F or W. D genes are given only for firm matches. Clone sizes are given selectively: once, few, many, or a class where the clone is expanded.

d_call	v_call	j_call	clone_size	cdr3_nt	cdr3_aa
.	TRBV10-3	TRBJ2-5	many	TGTGCCATCAGTGAGAGTCTGGAGACCCAAGAGACCCAGTACTTC	CAISESLETQETQYF
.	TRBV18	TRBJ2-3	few	TGTGCCAGCTCACCCCGGACGGCCACAGATACGCAGTATTTT	CASSPRTATDTQYF
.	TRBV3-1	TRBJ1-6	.	TGTGCCAGCAGCCACGGGGGGCAGGTGGATTCACCCCTCCACTTT	CASSHGGQVDSPLHF
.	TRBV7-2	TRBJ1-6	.	TGTGCCAGCAGCTTTGACCGACCACCCCTCCACTTT	CASSFDRPPLHF
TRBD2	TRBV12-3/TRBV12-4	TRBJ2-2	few	TGTGCCAGCAGTTCCAGGGTCTCTGTGCGGGGGGGCCCCGGGGAGCTGTTTTTT	CASSSRVSVRGGPGELFF
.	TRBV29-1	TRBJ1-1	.	TGCAGCGTTGACAAAGGGCACACTGAAGCTTTCTTT	CSVDKGHTEAFF
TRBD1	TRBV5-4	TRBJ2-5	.	TGTGCCAGCAGCCCACAGGGGGAAGAGACCCAGTACTTC	CASSPQGEETQYF
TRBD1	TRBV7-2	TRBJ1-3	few	TGTGCCAGCAGCTCAAGACAGGGGGTGGTTGGAAACACCATATATTTT	CASSSRQGVVGNTIYF
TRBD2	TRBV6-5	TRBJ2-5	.	TGTGCCAGCAGGGGTACAAGCGGGGGGGCCTGGGAGACCCAGTACTTC	CASRGTSGGAWETQYF
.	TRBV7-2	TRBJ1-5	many	TGTGCCAGCAGCCCAAGGGGTTATAGCAATCAGCCCCAGCATTTT	CASSPRGYSNQPQHF
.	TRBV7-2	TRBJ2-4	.	TGTGCCAGCTCCGAAGGTCCCAGGGTTACGAACATTCAGTACTTC	CASSEGPRVTNIQYF
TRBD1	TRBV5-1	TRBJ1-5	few	TGCGCCAGCAGCTTGCAGGGGGCGGCCTCTAGCAATCAGCCCCAGCATTTT	CASSLQGAASSNQPQHF
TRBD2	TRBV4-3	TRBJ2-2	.	TGCGCCAGCAGCCAACGTAGCGGGGGGGCCGCGAACACCGGGGAGCTGTTTTTT	CASSQRSGGAANTGELFF
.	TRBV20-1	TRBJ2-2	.	TGCAGTGCTAGTAAACAGGGTGGCACCGGGGAGCTGTTTTTT	CSASKQGGTGELFF
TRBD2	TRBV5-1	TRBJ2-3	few	TGCGCCAGCAGCTTGCTGACTAGCGGGGGGGCAGATACGCAGTATTTT	CASSLLTSGGADTQYF
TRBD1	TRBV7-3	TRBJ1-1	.	TGTGCCAGCAGCGACACGACAGGGGGCAACACTGAAGCTTTCTTT	CASSDTTGGNTEAFF
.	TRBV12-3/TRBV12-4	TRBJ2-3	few	TGTGCCAGCACCATACAGGTATCGACAGATACGCAGTATTTT	CASTIQVSTDTQYF
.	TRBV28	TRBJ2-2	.	TGTGCCAGCAGTTTAGGTTTGGGGAACACCGGGGAGCTGTTTTTT	CASSLGLGNTGELFF
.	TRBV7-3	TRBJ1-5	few	TGTGCCAGCAGCTTATACGAGGGCAATCAGCCCCAGCATTTT	CASSLYEGNQPQHF
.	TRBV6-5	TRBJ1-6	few	TGTGCCAGCAGTTACGGCGCCCGAGGGGATTCACCCCTCCACTTT	CASSYGARGDSPLHF
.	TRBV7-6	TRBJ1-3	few	TGTGCCAGCAGCTTCGGGGACTCTGGAAACACCATATATTTT	CASSFGDSGNTIYF
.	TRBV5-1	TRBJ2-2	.	TGCGCCAGCAGCCTCGTTAAATGGGAGCTGTTTTTT	CASSLVKWELFF
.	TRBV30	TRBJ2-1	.	TGTGCCTGGAGTCAGGCCGGCCGCAATGAGCAGTTCTTC	CAWSQAGRNEQFF
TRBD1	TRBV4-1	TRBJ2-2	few	TGCGCCAGCGGCCAGGGGGCTATCGGGGAGCTGTTTTTT	CASGQGAIGELFF
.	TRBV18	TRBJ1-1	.	TGTGCCAGCTCGATTCCTAGAACAGACCTTGAAGCTTTCTTT	CASSIPRTDLEAFF
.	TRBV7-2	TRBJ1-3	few	TGTGCCAGCAGCTTAGTGAGGTCGTCCGGAAACACCATATATTTT	CASSLVRSSGNTIYF
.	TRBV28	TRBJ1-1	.	TGTGCCAGCAACATCCCCCACAGCGTCACTGAAGCTTTCTTT	CASNIPHSVTEAFF
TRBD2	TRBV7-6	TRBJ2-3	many	TGTGCCAGCAGCTTAGCCAGCGGGGGGGCAGATACGCAGTATTTT	CASSLASGGADTQYF
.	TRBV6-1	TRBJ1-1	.	TGTGCCAGCAGTGAAAGGACACAGAACACTGAAGCTTTCTTT	CASSERTQNTEAFF
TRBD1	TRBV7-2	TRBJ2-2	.	TGTGCCAGCAGCGTACGGGACAGGGCGAACACCGGGGAGCTGTTTTTT	CASSVRDRANTGELFF
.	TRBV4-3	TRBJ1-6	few	TGCGCCAGCAGCCAAGGTGGAGGGGGGGGATCCTATAATTCACCCCTCCACTTT	CASSQGGGGGSYNSPLHF
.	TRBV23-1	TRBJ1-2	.	TGCGCCAGCAGCAGGGCCACCTATGGCTACACCTTC	CASSRATYGYTF
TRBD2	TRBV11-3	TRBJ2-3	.	TGTGCCAGCAGCTTAACTAGCGGGGCCCTCACAGATACGCAGTATTTT	CASSLTSGALTDTQYF
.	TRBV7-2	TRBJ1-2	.	TGTGCCAGCAGCTTTGGGTGGGGTAGTCTACATGGCTACACCTTC	CASSFGWGSLHGYTF
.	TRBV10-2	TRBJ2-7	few	TGCGCCAGCAGTCCCTGGTCACCCGAAGACGAGCAGTACTTC	CASSPWSPEDEQYF
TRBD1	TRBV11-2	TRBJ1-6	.	TGTGCCAGCAGTCCCACAGGGGATTCACCCCTCCACTTT	CASSPTGDSPLHF
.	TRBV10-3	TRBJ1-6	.	TGTGCCATCAGTGCTAATCCCGGGACTTGGGGTAATTCACCCCTCCACTTT	CAISANPGTWGNSPLHF